The text below deals with one T cell receptor (beta chain). Antigen specificity is unknown. Per individual sample, total RNA of at least 5.5 micrograms was extracted. The data are from a study of blood T cells in healthy people across ages. The CDR3 covers 15 residues. Germline V CDR1 and CDR2: LGHDT, YNNKEL (reference sequence). The V gene end was trimmed by 4 bases and the J gene end by 11 bases; junction bases not matched to a gene: 15. Next came a second PCR, run for about 6 to 11 cycles, which used a sample-barcoded 5' primer along with a J-beta primer mix. TCRdb passed the 5' RACE reads through MiXCR, listing each CDR3 protein once. The data show about 1.4 million distinct CDR3 sequences, roughly 60% seen once. General study points: Without sorted subsets, naive and antigen-experienced compartments could not be conclusively compared. Long-lived donors had more naive CD4+ cells and higher diversity than aged donors. Total diversity from one million sequenced T cells was likely underestimated.

The receptor's source is a man aged 18 to 30 in good health. Sample: blood. The chain recombines TRBV3-1 with TRBJ2-5; 8 bases are a match to TRBD1. CDR3 nucleotides: TGTGCCAGCAGCCCCCGGGACAGGATTTTGGATGAGCAGTACTTC. The encoded protein is CASSPRDRILDEQYF.